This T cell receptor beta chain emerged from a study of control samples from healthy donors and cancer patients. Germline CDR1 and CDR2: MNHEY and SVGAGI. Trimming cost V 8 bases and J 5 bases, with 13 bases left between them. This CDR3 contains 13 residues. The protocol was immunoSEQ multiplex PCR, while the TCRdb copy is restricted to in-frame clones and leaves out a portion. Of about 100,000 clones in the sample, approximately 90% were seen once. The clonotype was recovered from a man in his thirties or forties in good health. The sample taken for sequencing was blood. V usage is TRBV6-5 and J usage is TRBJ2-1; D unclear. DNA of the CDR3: TGTGCCAGCGAGCACGGCTTTGACAATGAGCAGTTCTTC. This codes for CASEHGFDNEQFF.